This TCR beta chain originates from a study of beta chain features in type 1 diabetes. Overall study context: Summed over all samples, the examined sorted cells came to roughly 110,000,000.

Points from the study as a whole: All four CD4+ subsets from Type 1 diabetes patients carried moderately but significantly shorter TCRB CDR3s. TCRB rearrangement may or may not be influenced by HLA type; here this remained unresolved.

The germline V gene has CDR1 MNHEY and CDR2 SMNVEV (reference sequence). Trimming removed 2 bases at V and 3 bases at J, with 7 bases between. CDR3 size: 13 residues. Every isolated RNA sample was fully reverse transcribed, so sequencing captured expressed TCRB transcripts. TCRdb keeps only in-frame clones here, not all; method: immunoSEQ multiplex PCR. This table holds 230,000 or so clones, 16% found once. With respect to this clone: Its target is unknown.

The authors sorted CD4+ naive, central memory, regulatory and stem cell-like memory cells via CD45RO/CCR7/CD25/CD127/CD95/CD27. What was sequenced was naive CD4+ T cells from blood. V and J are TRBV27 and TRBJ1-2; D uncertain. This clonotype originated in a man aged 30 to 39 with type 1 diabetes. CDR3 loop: CASSLRRDYGYTF. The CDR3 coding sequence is TGTGCCAGCAGTTTAAGGCGCGACTATGGCTACACCTTC.